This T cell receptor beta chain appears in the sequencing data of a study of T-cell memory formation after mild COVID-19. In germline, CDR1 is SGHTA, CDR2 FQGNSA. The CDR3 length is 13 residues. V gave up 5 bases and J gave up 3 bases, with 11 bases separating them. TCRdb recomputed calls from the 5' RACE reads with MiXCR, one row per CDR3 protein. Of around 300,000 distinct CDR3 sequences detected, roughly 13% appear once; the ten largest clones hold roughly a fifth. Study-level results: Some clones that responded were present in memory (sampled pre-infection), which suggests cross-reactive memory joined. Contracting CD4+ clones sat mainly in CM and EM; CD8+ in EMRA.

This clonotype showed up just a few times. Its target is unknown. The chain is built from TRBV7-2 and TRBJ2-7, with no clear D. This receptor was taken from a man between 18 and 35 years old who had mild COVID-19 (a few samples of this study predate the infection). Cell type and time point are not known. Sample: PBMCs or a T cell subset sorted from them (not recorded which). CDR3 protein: CASSTRYGYEQYF. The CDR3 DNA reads TGTGCCAGCAGCACGAGATATGGCTACGAGCAGTACTTC.